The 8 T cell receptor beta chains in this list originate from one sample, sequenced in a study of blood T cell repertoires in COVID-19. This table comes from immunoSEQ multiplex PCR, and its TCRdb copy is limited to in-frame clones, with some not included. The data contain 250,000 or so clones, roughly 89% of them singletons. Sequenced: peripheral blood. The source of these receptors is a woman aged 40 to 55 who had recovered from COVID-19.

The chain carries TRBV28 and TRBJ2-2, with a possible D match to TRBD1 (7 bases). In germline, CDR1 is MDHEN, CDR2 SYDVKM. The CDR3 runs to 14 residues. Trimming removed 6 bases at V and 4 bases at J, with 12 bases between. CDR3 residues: CASRSGGSTGELFF. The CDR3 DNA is TGTGCCAGCAGATCAGGGGGGAGCACCGGGGAGCTGTTTTTT.

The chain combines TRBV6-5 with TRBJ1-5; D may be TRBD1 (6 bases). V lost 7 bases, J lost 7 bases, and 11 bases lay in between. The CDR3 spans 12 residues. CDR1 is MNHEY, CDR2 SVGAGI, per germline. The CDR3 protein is CASTGGGQPQHF. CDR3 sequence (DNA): TGTGCCAGCACCGGGGGGGGCCAGCCCCAGCATTTT.

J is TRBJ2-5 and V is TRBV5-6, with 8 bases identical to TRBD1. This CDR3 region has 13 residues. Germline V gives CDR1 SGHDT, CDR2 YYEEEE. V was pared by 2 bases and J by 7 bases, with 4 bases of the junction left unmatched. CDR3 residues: CASSFQGAGTQYF. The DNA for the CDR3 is TGTGCCAGCAGCTTCCAGGGGGCGGGGACCCAGTACTTC.

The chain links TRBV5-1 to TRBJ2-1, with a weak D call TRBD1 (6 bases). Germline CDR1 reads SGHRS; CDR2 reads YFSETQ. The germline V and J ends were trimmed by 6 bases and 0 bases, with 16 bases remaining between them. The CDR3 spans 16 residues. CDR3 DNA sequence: TGCGCCAGCACCCCTCGACAGGCTTTCTCCTACAATGAGCAGTTCTTC. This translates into CASTPRQAFSYNEQFF.

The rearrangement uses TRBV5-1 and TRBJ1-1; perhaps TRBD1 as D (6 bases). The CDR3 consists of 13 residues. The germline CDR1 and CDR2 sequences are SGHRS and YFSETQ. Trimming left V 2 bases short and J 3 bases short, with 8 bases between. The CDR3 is CASSFKGDTEAFF. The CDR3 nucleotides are TGCGCCAGCAGCTTCAAGGGGGACACTGAAGCTTTCTTT.

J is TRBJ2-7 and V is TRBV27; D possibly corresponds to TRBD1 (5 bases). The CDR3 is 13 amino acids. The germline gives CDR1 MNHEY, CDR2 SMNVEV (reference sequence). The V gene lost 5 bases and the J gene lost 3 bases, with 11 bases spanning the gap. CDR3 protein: CASSPTVRYEQYF. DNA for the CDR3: TGTGCCAGCAGTCCGACAGTCCGCTACGAGCAGTACTTC.

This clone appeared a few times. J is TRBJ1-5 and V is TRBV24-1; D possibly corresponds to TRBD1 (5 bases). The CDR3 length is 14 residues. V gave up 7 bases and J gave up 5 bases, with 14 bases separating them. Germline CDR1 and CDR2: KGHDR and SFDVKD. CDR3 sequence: CATSGYGGDQPQHF. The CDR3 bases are TGTGCCACCAGCGGCTACGGGGGGGATCAGCCCCAGCATTTT.

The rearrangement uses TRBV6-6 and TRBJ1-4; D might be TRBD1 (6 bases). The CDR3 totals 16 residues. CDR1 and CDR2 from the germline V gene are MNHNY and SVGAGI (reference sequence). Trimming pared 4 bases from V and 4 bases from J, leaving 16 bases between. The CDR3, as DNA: TGTGCCAGCAGTTCATATAGACAGGCGGGTAATGAAAAACTGTTTTTT. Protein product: CASSSYRQAGNEKLFF.